These 31 T cell receptor beta chains came from one sample sequenced in a study of cytomegalovirus exposure and HLA in healthy donors. Use of 60 Vbeta and 13 Jbeta primers characterized the PCR. The protocol was immunoSEQ multiplex PCR, while the TCRdb copy is restricted to in-frame clones and leaves out a portion. The repertoire has under 200,000 clones, 75% to 80% of them found once; the top ten carry about an eighth. What was sequenced was PBMCs. All receptors derive from a man over 45 in good health and CMV-seropositive.

This chain joins TRBV5-4 and TRBJ1-1; D not resolved. CDR3 length equals 16 residues. Germline CDR1 and CDR2: SGHNT and YYREEE (reference sequence). The V end lost 3 bases, the J end lost 4 bases, and 19 bases lay between the germline ends. CDR3 loop: CASSSEAIGLGTEAFF. For the CDR3, the DNA is TGTGCCAGCAGCTCGGAGGCGATAGGGTTGGGCACTGAAGCTTTCTTT. The variable domain in full, completed from reference TRBV5-4 and TRBJ1-1, reads ETGVTQSPTHLIKTRGQQVTLRCSSQSGHNTVSWYQQALGQGPQFIFQYYREEENGRGNFPPRFSGLQFPNYSSELNVNALELDDSALYLCASSSEAIGLGTEAFFGQGTRLTVV.

This clone was seen a single time. The rearrangement joins TRBV6-5 to TRBJ2-7; 8 bases line up with TRBD2. Per the germline V gene, CDR1 is MNHEY and CDR2 is SVGAGI. This CDR3 region has 15 residues. Trimming removed 4 bases from V and 0 bases from J; junction bases left unmatched: 5. CDR3 coding DNA: TGTGCCAGCAGTTCAGTCGGGGGGGTCTCCTACGAGCAGTACTTC. It is translated as CASSSVGGVSYEQYF.

V usage is TRBV27 and J usage is TRBJ2-7; 7 bases align to TRBD1. Germline V gene data show CDR1 as MNHEY and CDR2 as SMNVEV (reference sequence). The CDR3 consists of 14 residues. The trim removed 7 bases at V and 3 bases at J, leaving 9 bases unmatched. CDR3: CASKQLGTDYEQYF. CDR3 DNA: TGTGCCAGCAAGCAACTCGGGACAGACTACGAGCAGTACTTC.

V and J are TRBV9 and TRBJ2-2, with TRBD2 as a possible D gene (6 bases). CDR3 length: 16 residues. The germline V gene encodes CDR1 SGDLS and CDR2 YYNGEE. Deletions cut 0 bases from V and 0 bases from J, with 9 bases between. The CDR3 reads CASSVGGGTNTGELFF. Written as DNA, the CDR3 is TGTGCCAGCAGCGTAGGGGGAGGCACGAACACCGGGGAGCTGTTTTTT.

The rearrangement links TRBV28 to TRBJ2-7; TRBD1 matches 7 bases. This CDR3 has 16 residues. V gave up 5 bases and J gave up 7 bases; unmatched junction bases: 17. The germline CDR1 and CDR2 sequences are MDHEN and SYDVKM. Here the CDR3 reads CASSGLTGVPIGEQYV. The CDR3 nucleotides read TGTGCCAGCAGTGGCTTAACAGGGGTCCCTATCGGGGAGCAGTACGTC.

This clone was observed once. The CDR3 reads CASSPGQGNTGELFF. The CDR3 nucleotides read TGCGCCAGCAGCCCTGGACAGGGAAACACCGGGGAGCTGTTTTTT. This rearrangement joins TRBV5-1 to TRBJ2-2; 8 nucleotides match TRBD1. V lost 4 bases and J lost 2; bases outside the gene matches: 4. The CDR3 sequence is 15 residues long. The germline V gene encodes CDR1 SGHRS and CDR2 YFSETQ.

This clone was observed a handful of times. The gene calls are TRBV10-2 and TRBJ1-6; D ambiguous. The germline V and J ends were trimmed by 8 bases and 7 bases, with 12 bases remaining between them. This CDR3 spans 13 amino acids. Germline V gene lookup returns CDR1 WSHSY and CDR2 SAAADI. CDR3: CASAVSENSPLHF. CDR3 sequence (DNA): TGCGCCAGCGCGGTTTCGGAAAATTCACCCCTCCACTTT.

This clone occurred once. The chain uses TRBV7-2 and TRBJ2-7; D possibly corresponds to TRBD1 (5 bases). The germline CDR1 and CDR2 sequences are SGHTA and FQGNSA. V lost 5 bases and J lost 3, with 14 bases in between. CDR3 length: 14 residues. CDR3 protein: CASSPVVRDYEQYF. The CDR3 coding sequence is TGTGCCAGCAGCCCCGTTGTCAGGGACTACGAGCAGTACTTC.

The J gene is TRBJ1-6, the V gene TRBV6-1, with D possibly matching TRBD1 (5 bases). With 7 bases removed from V and 8 bases from J, the gap between germline ends came to 15 bases. The germline V gene encodes CDR1 MNHNS and CDR2 SASEGT. The CDR3 sequence is 14 residues long. The DNA for the CDR3 is TGTGCCAGCACTCGGGGGGAGGTTGATTCACCCCTCCACTTT. Residues: CASTRGEVDSPLHF.

The chain uses TRBV7-2 and TRBJ2-5; D gene ambiguous. CDR1 and CDR2 from the germline V gene are SGHTA and FQGNSA. V was trimmed by 4 bases and J by 5 bases, leaving 8 bases between them. This CDR3 has 12 amino acids. CDR3 residues: CASSSVAETQYF. Here the CDR3 DNA reads TGTGCCAGCAGCTCAGTAGCCGAGACCCAGTACTTC.

The chain employs TRBV5-1 and TRBJ2-5; 11 nucleotides align to TRBD1. The end of the DNA fits TRBJ2-7 better, so the J call may be wrong. Germline V gene lookup returns CDR1 SGHRS and CDR2 YFSETQ. CDR3 length equals 15 residues. The CDR3: CASSLGTGGRYEQYF. CDR3 nucleotide sequence: TGCGCCAGCAGCTTGGGGACAGGGGGCCGCTACGAGCAGTACTTC.

A few counts support this clone. V and J are TRBV9 and TRBJ1-1; 8 bases are a match to TRBD1. The CDR3 is 15 residues long. Looked up from germline, CDR1 is SGDLS and CDR2 is YYNGEE. V was clipped by 1 base and J by 4 bases; unmatched bases: 6. CDR3 in amino acids: CASSVSGGFGTEAFF. CDR3 nucleotide sequence: TGTGCCAGCAGCGTATCAGGGGGCTTTGGCACTGAAGCTTTCTTT.

The chain combines TRBV27 with TRBJ2-1, with 7 nucleotides matching TRBD1. V shed 4 bases, J shed 5 bases, and the junction held 20 bases outside the gene matches. This CDR3 has 19 amino acids. CDR1 MNHEY and CDR2 SMNVEV come from the germline V gene (reference sequence). This chain's CDR3 is CASSSPQPTPRQGNNEQFF. CDR3 in DNA: TGTGCCAGCAGTTCACCACAACCTACCCCTCGACAGGGCAACAATGAGCAGTTCTTC.

The genes are TRBV6-5 and TRBJ1-5, with TRBD1 as a possible D gene (5 bases). Germline V gene sequence: CDR1 MNHEY, CDR2 SVGAGI. The length of the CDR3 is 15 residues. V was clipped by 7 bases and J by 4 bases, with 17 bases between them. CDR3 sequence reads: CASNPGGAANQPQHF. CDR3 nucleotides: TGTGCCAGCAACCCCGGTGGGGCAGCAAATCAGCCCCAGCATTTT.

CDR3 loop: CASSTQTSGELFF. CDR3 coding DNA: TGTGCCAGCAGTACCCAGACTAGCGGGGAGCTGTTTTTT. The chain is built from TRBV6-1 and TRBJ2-2; possible D gene TRBD2, 6 bases. CDR3 length equals 13 residues. With 5 bases removed from V and 7 bases from J, the gap between germline ends came to 11 bases. The germline gives CDR1 MNHNS, CDR2 SASEGT.

V is TRBV27 and J is TRBJ2-7; 12 bases are a match to TRBD1. This CDR3 region has 17 residues. Germline V gene lookup returns CDR1 MNHEY and CDR2 SMNVEV (reference sequence). V gave up 0 bases and J gave up 4 bases; unmatched junction bases: 7. This CDR3 reads CASSLSGDRGPAYEQYF. The CDR3 DNA follows: TGTGCCAGCAGTTTATCGGGGGACAGGGGGCCTGCGTACGAGCAGTACTTC.

The V and J genes are TRBV5-6 and TRBJ1-1, with D possibly being TRBD1 (6 bases). The ends were cut back, 3 bases at V and 0 bases at J, with 15 bases in the middle. CDR1 and CDR2 (germline): SGHDT, YYEEEE. The CDR3 runs 16 residues. The CDR3 spells CASSWEEGGMNTEAFF. In nucleotides, the CDR3 is TGTGCCAGCAGCTGGGAAGAGGGGGGGATGAACACTGAAGCTTTCTTT.

The V gene is TRBV28, the J gene TRBJ2-2; 7 nucleotides agree with TRBD1. Trimming cost V 5 bases and J 7 bases; bases outside gene matches: 10. The CDR3 extends over 15 amino acids. Per the germline V gene, CDR1 is MDHEN and CDR2 is SYDVKM. In DNA form, the CDR3 reads TGTGCCAGCAGTCCCCCTCAGGGGGATGGCGGGGAGCTGTTTTTT. This encodes CASSPPQGDGGELFF.

V and J are TRBV28 and TRBJ1-1; D is unresolved. Trimming shortened V by 4 bases and J by 5 bases, and 5 bases separated the two germline ends. The CDR3 length is 11 residues. Germline assignment: CDR1 MDHEN and CDR2 SYDVKM. CDR3: CASSSPTEAFF. The CDR3 DNA reads as TGTGCCAGCAGTTCCCCGACTGAAGCTTTCTTT.

The V and J genes are TRBV2 and TRBJ2-7; the D gene is possibly TRBD1 (5 bases). V lost 3 bases and J lost 0, with 12 bases in between. Germline CDR1 reads SNHLY; CDR2 reads FYNNEI. CDR3 length: 15 residues. In nucleotides, the CDR3 is TGTGCCAGCAGTGAGCGGCAGGACAACTCCTACGAGCAGTACTTC. It is translated as CASSERQDNSYEQYF.

This chain links TRBV14 with TRBJ1-6; 9 positions match TRBD1. The CDR3 runs 19 residues. Germline V gives CDR1 SGHDN, CDR2 FVKESK. The V segment lost 1 base and the J segment 9 bases; nucleotides outside the gene matches: 16. This CDR3 reads CASSQGSGQGILVGSPLHF. CDR3 in DNA: TGTGCCAGCAGCCAAGGATCCGGACAGGGGATTTTAGTCGGTTCACCCCTCCACTTT.

There are a few counts of this clone. V gene TRBV28 combines with J gene TRBJ2-3; perhaps TRBD2 as D (5 bases). The CDR3 has 18 amino acids. Germline V gives CDR1 MDHEN, CDR2 SYDVKM. Trimming left V 2 bases short and J 0 bases short, with 18 bases between. The DNA for the CDR3 is TGTGCCAGCAGTTTAACCGGGCAGGAACTAGGGAGCACAGATACGCAGTATTTT. This gives the protein CASSLTGQELGSTDTQYF.

V is TRBV5-1 and J is TRBJ2-3, with TRBD2 as a possible D gene (5 bases). The CDR3 covers 15 residues. Germline V lookup: CDR1 SGHRS, CDR2 YFSETQ. The germline V and J ends were trimmed by 6 bases and 1 base, with 15 bases remaining between them. The CDR3 sequence: CASTPGVRGTDTQYF. The CDR3 DNA reads TGCGCCAGCACCCCCGGGGTACGGGGCACAGATACGCAGTATTTT.

The chain employs TRBV7-8 and TRBJ2-7, with D maybe TRBD1 (5 bases). This CDR3 has 14 residues. The germline V and J ends were trimmed by 0 bases and 1 base, with 7 bases remaining between them. CDR1 and CDR2 from the germline V gene are SGHVS and FQNEAQ. The CDR3 nucleotides read TGTGCCAGCAGCTTAGCCGACAGTTCCTACGAGCAGTACGTC. This translates into CASSLADSSYEQYV.

This clone appeared a single time. The chain employs TRBV15 and TRBJ2-1, with TRBD1 matching over 9 bases. Germline CDR1 reads LNHNV; CDR2 reads YYDKDF (reference sequence). The length of the CDR3 is 17 residues. J was trimmed by 0 bases and V by 3 bases; bases with no gene match: 6. CDR3 residues: CATSSPGQGSSYNEQFF. The CDR3 DNA sequence: TGTGCCACCAGCAGCCCCGGACAGGGGAGCTCCTACAATGAGCAGTTCTTC.

V gene TRBV2 combines with J gene TRBJ2-3, with 10 bases identical to TRBD1. Germline loops: CDR1 SNHLY, CDR2 FYNNEI. The CDR3 length is 15 residues. V was pared by 5 bases and J by 5 bases, with 7 bases of the junction left unmatched. This chain's CDR3 is CASSKRQGAGDTQYF. DNA for the CDR3: TGTGCCAGCAGTAAAAGACAGGGGGCTGGAGATACGCAGTATTTT.

This sequence joins TRBV5-5 and TRBJ2-1; D may be TRBD1 (6 bases). CDR3 length: 12 amino acids. From germline, CDR1 is SGHKS and CDR2 YYEKEE (reference sequence). Trimming removed 4 bases from V and 7 bases from J, with 9 bases in between. DNA of the CDR3: TGTGCCAGCAGCCTGGACAGTAATGAGCAGTTCTTC. Encoded protein: CASSLDSNEQFF. The complete variable domain, with remaining parts taken from reference TRBV5-5 and TRBJ2-1, reads DAGVTQSPTHLIKTRGQQVTLRCSPISGHKSVSWYQQVLGQGPQFIFQYYEKEERGRGNFPDRFSARQFPNYSSELNVNALLLGDSALYLCASSLDSNEQFFGPGTRLTVL.

The rearrangement uses TRBV9 and TRBJ2-5, with D maybe TRBD2 (6 bases). The V gene lost 0 bases and the J gene lost 1 base, with 16 bases spanning the gap. Germline-derived CDR1 and CDR2 are SGDLS and YYNGEE. The CDR3 runs to 17 residues. The CDR3 sequence: CASSVGSMSGLQETQYF. The CDR3 DNA sequence: TGTGCCAGCAGCGTAGGTTCGATGTCGGGACTCCAAGAGACCCAGTACTTC.

In DNA, the CDR3 is TGTGCCAGCAGCTTGACAAACGGACTTTACGAGCAGTACTTC. Protein: CASSLTNGLYEQYF. V is TRBV5-4 and J is TRBJ2-5, with TRBD2 as a possible D gene (5 bases). Gene TRBJ2-7 matches the end of the DNA better, so the J call may be wrong. Germline V gene sequence: CDR1 SGHNT, CDR2 YYREEE (reference sequence). The CDR3 loop spans 14 amino acids.

The V call is TRBV7-2, the J call TRBJ2-3; possibly TRBD1 for D (6 bases). Germline V gene sequence: CDR1 SGHTA, CDR2 FQGNSA. V lost 0 bases, J lost 2 bases, and 12 bases lay in between. CDR3 length: 16 residues. CDR3 protein: CASSLAGHRNTDTQYF. CDR3 DNA sequence: TGTGCCAGCAGCTTAGCGGGACACCGTAACACAGATACGCAGTATTTT. The full variable domain, with the rest looked up from reference TRBV7-2 and TRBJ2-3, is GAGVSQSPSNKVTEKGKDVELRCDPISGHTALYWYRQSLGQGLEFLIYFQGNSAPDKSGLPSDRFSAERTGGSVSTLTIQRTQQEDSAVYLCASSLAGHRNTDTQYFGPGTRLTVL.

V is TRBV28 and J is TRBJ2-7; possible D gene TRBD1, 6 bases. Germline-derived CDR1 and CDR2 are MDHEN and SYDVKM. V was trimmed by 2 bases and J by 7 bases, leaving 12 bases between them. The CDR3 sequence is 13 residues long. CDR3 bases: TGTGCCAGCAGTTTAATGGGGGCGAGGGAGCAGTACTTC. It codes for CASSLMGAREQYF.